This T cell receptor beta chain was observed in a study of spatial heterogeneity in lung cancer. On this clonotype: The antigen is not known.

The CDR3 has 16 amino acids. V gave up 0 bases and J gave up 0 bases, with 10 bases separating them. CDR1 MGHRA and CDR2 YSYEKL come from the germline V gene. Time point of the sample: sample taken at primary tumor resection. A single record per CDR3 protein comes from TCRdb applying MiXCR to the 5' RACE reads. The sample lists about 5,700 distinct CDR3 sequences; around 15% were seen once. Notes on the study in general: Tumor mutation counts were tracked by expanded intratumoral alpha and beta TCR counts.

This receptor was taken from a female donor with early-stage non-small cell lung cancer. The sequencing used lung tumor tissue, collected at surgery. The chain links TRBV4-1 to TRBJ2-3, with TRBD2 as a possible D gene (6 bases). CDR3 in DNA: TGCGCCAGCAGCCAAGATGGAAGCGGGAGCACAGATACGCAGTATTTT. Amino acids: CASSQDGSGSTDTQYF.